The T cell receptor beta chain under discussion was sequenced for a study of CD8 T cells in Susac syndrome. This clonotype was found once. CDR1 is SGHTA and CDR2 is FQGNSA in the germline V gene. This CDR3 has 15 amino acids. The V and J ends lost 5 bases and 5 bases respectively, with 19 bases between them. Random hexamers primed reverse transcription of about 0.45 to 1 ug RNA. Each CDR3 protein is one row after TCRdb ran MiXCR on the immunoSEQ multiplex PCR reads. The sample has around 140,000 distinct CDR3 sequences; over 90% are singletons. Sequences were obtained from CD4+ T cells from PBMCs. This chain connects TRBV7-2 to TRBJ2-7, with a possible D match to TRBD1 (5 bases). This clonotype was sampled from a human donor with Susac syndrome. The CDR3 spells CASSPNPQVLNEQYF. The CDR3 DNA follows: TGTGCCAGCAGCCCGAATCCACAGGTGTTGAACGAGCAGTACTTC. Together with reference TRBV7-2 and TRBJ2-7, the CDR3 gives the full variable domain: GAGVSQSPSNKVTEKGKDVELRCDPISGHTALYWYRQSLGQGLEFLIYFQGNSAPDKSGLPSDRFSAERTGGSVSTLTIQRTQQEDSAVYLCASSPNPQVLNEQYFGPGTRLTVT.